One T cell receptor beta chain is described in this entry. Its antigen is unidentified. Sequencing used immunoSEQ multiplex PCR; TCRdb keeps in-frame clones, though not all of them. This repertoire shows some 2 million clones, 95% found once; its top ten account for roughly 0.13%. This sample was included in a study of shared clonotypes between healthy human individuals. General study points: It was the non-shared clonotypes that had lower generation probabilities than clonotypes shared by all four donors. Naive subsets usually exceeded memory subsets in estimated richness. Clonotype sharing among the donors was expected to vary with sequencing depth.

Both subsets, CD45RA+ naive and CD45RA-negative memory, were split from the CD4+ cells. The V end was cut by 6 bases, the J end by 0 bases, with 18 bases between. The CDR3 extends over 16 amino acids. Germline CDR1 reads MGHDK; CDR2 reads SYGVNS. The receptor comes from a man younger than 35 in good health. The sequencing sample was made of naive CD4+ T cells sorted from blood. The subset was: CD45RA+ positively selected. The chain has TRBV25-1 and TRBJ2-7; tentative D call: TRBD2 (6 bases). In DNA, the CDR3 is TGTGCCAGCAGCCAAACCTCCGGGGGTAGCTCCTACGAGCAGTACTTC. As protein: CASSQTSGGSSYEQYF.